This T cell receptor (beta chain) was found in a study of blood T cell repertoires in COVID-19. Authors' methods: Reference gene primer amplification gave nucleated cell count estimates. The repertoire was sequenced with immunoSEQ multiplex PCR; TCRdb's copy has only in-frame clones and lacks some. The DNA was the basis for D and trimming; V, J and clone size are from that table. Here the sample spans about 52,000 clones, around 84% being singletons. The CDR3 loop spans 14 amino acids. From germline, CDR1 is SGHNT and CDR2 YYREEE (reference sequence). Deletions cut 3 bases from V and 5 bases from J, with 14 bases between.

The material sequenced was peripheral blood. The sequence derives from a man between 65 and 85 years old with acute or convalescent COVID-19. The V call is TRBV5-4, the J call TRBJ2-5; D is ambiguous. CDR3 protein: CASSSEVFGETQYF. In DNA form, the CDR3 reads TGTGCCAGCAGCTCTGAGGTCTTTGGGGAGACCCAGTACTTC.